A single sample gave rise to the 14 T cell receptor beta chains below, sequenced in a study of CD8 T cells in Susac syndrome. After extraction with the RNeasy kit, about 0.45 to 1 ug of the RNA was reverse transcribed using random hexamers. TCRdb passed the immunoSEQ multiplex PCR reads through MiXCR, listing each CDR3 protein once. The top ten clones hold 0.1% to 0.15% of a sample with about 130,000 distinct CDR3 sequences, about 94% of them seen once. The sample consisted of CD4+ T cells from PBMCs. The receptor set was obtained from a human donor with multiple sclerosis.

The chain uses TRBV3-1 and TRBJ2-7; D is undetermined. Trimming shortened V by 1 base and J by 5 bases, and 6 bases separated the two germline ends. The CDR3 spans 12 residues. From germline, CDR1 is LGHDT and CDR2 YNNKEL (reference sequence). The CDR3 loop is CASSQVGNEQYF. The CDR3 region has the DNA TGTGCCAGCAGCCAAGTGGGAAACGAGCAGTACTTC.

V is TRBV7-2 and J is TRBJ1-1; D remains ambiguous. Germline loops: CDR1 SGHTA, CDR2 FQGNSA. The CDR3 runs to 11 residues. V lost 5 bases to trimming and J lost 7 bases, with 8 bases between them. The CDR3 loop reads CASSTVGEAFF. The CDR3 DNA reads TGTGCCAGCAGCACCGTGGGTGAAGCTTTCTTT.

This chain uses TRBV14 with TRBJ1-2; no firm D call. V lost 4 bases, J lost 4 bases, and 10 bases lay in between. CDR1 is SGHDN, CDR2 FVKESK, per germline. The CDR3 sequence is 13 residues long. The CDR3 sequence: CASSPARRYGYTF. CDR3 nucleotide sequence: TGTGCCAGCAGCCCGGCCCGTCGCTATGGCTACACCTTC.

V usage is TRBV6-2 or TRBV6-3 and J usage is TRBJ1-2; 10 bases match TRBD1. This CDR3 is 14 amino acids long. Unmatched junction bases numbered 8, after V lost 5 bases and J lost 8 bases. Germline V gives CDR1 MNHEY, CDR2 SVGEGT. The CDR3 protein is CASSTPWDRGGYTF. The CDR3 coding sequence is TGTGCCAGCAGTACTCCTTGGGACAGGGGAGGCTACACCTTC.

The chain joins TRBV18 to TRBJ2-5; D tentatively fits TRBD1 or TRBD2 (5 bases each). Looked up from germline, CDR1 is KGHSH and CDR2 is LQKENI. This CDR3 region has 14 residues. V was trimmed by 8 bases and J by 5 bases, leaving 18 bases between them. This CDR3 reads CASPTVQGGETQYF. DNA of the CDR3: TGTGCCAGCCCCACAGTCCAGGGCGGGGAGACCCAGTACTTC. Based on the CDR3 plus reference TRBV18 and TRBJ2-5, the full variable domain is NAGVMQNPRHLVRRRGQEARLRCSPMKGHSHVYWYRQLPEEGLKFMVYLQKENIIDESGMPKERFSAEFPKEGPSILRIQQVVRGDSAAYFCASPTVQGGETQYFGPGTRLLVL.

The rearrangement joins TRBV4-2 to TRBJ1-1, with D possibly TRBD1 on 6 matching bases. There are 17 residues in the CDR3. The V end was cut by 3 bases, the J end by 0 bases, with 17 bases between. Per germline, CDR1 LGHNA and CDR2 YNFKEQ. The CDR3 spells CASSHATGQSLNTEAFF. CDR3 bases: TGTGCCAGCAGCCACGCGACAGGACAGTCCTTGAACACTGAAGCTTTCTTT.

Only one count was recorded for this clonotype. The chain employs TRBV11-2 and TRBJ2-3; 10 bases map to TRBD2. CDR3 size: 17 residues. The ends lost 1 base at V and 4 bases at J; junction bases unmatched: 8. From germline, CDR1 is SGHAT and CDR2 FQNNGV. The CDR3 loop reads CASSLVPSGRVPDTQYF. For the CDR3, the DNA is TGTGCCAGCAGCTTAGTTCCTAGCGGGAGAGTCCCAGATACGCAGTATTTT. Based on the CDR3 plus reference TRBV11-2 and TRBJ2-3, the full variable domain is EAGVAQSPRYKIIEKRQSVAFWCNPISGHATLYWYQQILGQGPKLLIQFQNNGVVDDSQLPKDRFSAERLKGVDSTLKIQPAKLEDSAVYLCASSLVPSGRVPDTQYFGPGTRLTVL.

The rearrangement uses TRBV29-1 and TRBJ2-7, with 11 bases identical to TRBD2. Germline V lookup: CDR1 SQVTM, CDR2 ANQGSEA. V trimming: 7 bases; J trimming: 6 bases; junction bases outside the gene matches: 14. The CDR3 extends over 15 amino acids. This chain's CDR3 is CSATVSTSGKSEQYF. The CDR3 DNA reads TGCAGCGCGACAGTATCGACTAGCGGGAAAAGCGAGCAGTACTTC.

This clonotype came up once. CDR3 residues: CSLLEGVGGVEQYF. The CDR3 coding sequence is TGCAGTCTCCTAGAGGGGGTGGGGGGCGTCGAGCAGTACTTC. V and J are TRBV20-1 and TRBJ2-7; D may be TRBD1 or TRBD2 (6 bases each). The CDR3 runs 14 residues. Germline V gives CDR1 DFQATT, CDR2 SNEGSKA (reference sequence). Trimming took 8 bases from V and 6 from J, leaving 23 bases between them.

The chain is built from TRBV29-1 and TRBJ2-1, with 11 bases that match TRBD2. Germline V lookup: CDR1 SQVTM, CDR2 ANQGSEA. V lost 7 bases to trimming and J lost 9 bases; unmatched junction nucleotides: 8. The CDR3 has 13 amino acids. CDR3 region: CSALAGGLGEQFF. CDR3 in DNA: TGCAGCGCATTAGCGGGGGGGCTAGGTGAGCAGTTCTTC.

The chain couples TRBV7-9 to TRBJ2-6, with D uncertain. Germline V gene data show CDR1 as SEHNR and CDR2 as FQNEAQ (reference sequence). V shed 5 bases and J shed 1 base, with 15 bases lying between them. The CDR3 covers 17 residues. The CDR3 loop reads CASSPQRTDSGANVLTF. The CDR3 DNA reads as TGTGCCAGCAGCCCCCAAAGGACGGATTCTGGGGCCAACGTCCTGACTTTC.

V and J are TRBV29-1 and TRBJ1-1, with D tentatively TRBD1 (6 bases). Trimming cost V 6 bases and J 4 bases, with 15 bases left between them. CDR1 and CDR2 (germline): SQVTM, ANQGSEA. CDR3 length: 13 amino acids. CDR3 region: CSVLYQGGTEAFF. The DNA for the CDR3 is TGCAGCGTATTATACCAAGGGGGCACTGAAGCTTTCTTT.

This chain joins TRBV6-1 and TRBJ2-2; the D call may be TRBD1 or TRBD2 (5 bases each). Per germline, CDR1 MNHNS and CDR2 SASEGT. The length of the CDR3 is 16 residues. The germline V and J ends were trimmed by 6 bases and 4 bases, with 18 bases remaining between them. The CDR3 sequence: CASSSGRGRSTGELFF. DNA for the CDR3: TGTGCCAGCAGCTCCGGCCGGGGACGGAGCACCGGGGAGCTGTTTTTT.

This chain connects TRBV3-1 to TRBJ2-7; D call uncertain. This CDR3 has 15 residues. Germline V lookup: CDR1 LGHDT, CDR2 YNNKEL (reference sequence). V shed 0 bases and J shed 1 base, with 10 bases lying between them. The CDR3: CASSQDRAGSYEQYF. CDR3 DNA sequence: TGTGCCAGCAGCCAAGATCGGGCAGGATCCTACGAGCAGTACTTC.